Listed here are 29 T cell receptor beta chains from one sample, sequenced in a study of blood T cell repertoires in COVID-19. The table came from immunoSEQ multiplex PCR; TCRdb's copy has only in-frame clones and leaves some out. Of 200,000 to 250,000 clones in the sample, roughly 84% are singletons; the top ten hold 7% to 7.5%. Sequences were obtained from PBMCs or T cells enriched from blood (not recorded which). These receptors were taken from a man younger than 40 in a cohort exposed to, infected with or recovered from COVID-19 (not recorded which).

This clone was seen ten or more times. The rearrangement uses TRBV7-3 and TRBJ1-6, with D perhaps TRBD1 (6 bases). Germline V gene data show CDR1 as SGHTA and CDR2 as FQGTGA. CDR3 length equals 15 residues. Trimming took off 3 bases at V and 7 bases at J, with 13 bases between the two ends. CDR3: CASSLRGAQNSPLHF. CDR3 nucleotide sequence: TGTGCCAGCAGCTTGCGGGGGGCGCAGAATTCACCCCTCCACTTT.

This chain joins TRBV5-6 and TRBJ2-7; possible D gene TRBD2, 6 bases. V shed 5 bases and J shed 2 bases, with 20 bases lying between them. The CDR3 loop spans 16 amino acids. CDR1 SGHDT and CDR2 YYEEEE come from the germline V gene. The CDR3 nucleotides are TGTGCCAGCAGTCCTCCTCCGGGGGTAGGGACCTACGAGCAGTACTTC. It yields the protein CASSPPPGVGTYEQYF.

V is TRBV28 and J is TRBJ1-2; possible D gene TRBD1, 5 bases. CDR1 and CDR2 from the germline V gene are MDHEN and SYDVKM. The CDR3 has 15 residues. Trimming shortened V by 3 bases and J by 4 bases, and 15 bases separated the two germline ends. The CDR3 DNA reads as TGTGCCAGCAGTTTGGGTCCTCGGGGGGTCTATGGCTACACCTTC. It yields the protein CASSLGPRGVYGYTF.

J is TRBJ2-1 and V is TRBV5-1, with D perhaps matching TRBD2 (5 bases). This CDR3 comprises 14 residues. Trimming pared 3 bases from V and 6 bases from J, leaving 13 bases between. CDR1 and CDR2 (germline): SGHRS, YFSETQ. In DNA form, the CDR3 reads TGCGCCAGCAGCTCCCCCGGCCGGGGCAATGAGCAGTTCTTC. It encodes CASSSPGRGNEQFF.

This clone was detected many times. The chain carries TRBV4-1 and TRBJ1-2, with 8 bases identical to TRBD1. V lost 0 bases and J lost 11; bases outside the gene matches: 8. Germline lookup yields CDR1 MGHRA and CDR2 YSYEKL. The CDR3 runs 14 residues. In nucleotides, the CDR3 is TGCGCCAGCAGCCAAGATCGAATGACAGGGGAATACACCTTC. This sequence encodes CASSQDRMTGEYTF.

The rearrangement uses TRBV1 and TRBJ2-7; the table names TRBD2, a call not compared with the DNA. TRBV1 is annotated as a pseudogene. CDR3 length: 18 amino acids. The CDR3 nucleotides are TGCACCAGCAGCCAAGTCGGGGCTAGCGGGAGGTTGGCCTACGAGCAGTACTTC. This encodes CTSSQVGASGRLAYEQYF.

V and J are TRBV11-2 and TRBJ2-2; D remains unclear. CDR1 and CDR2 from the germline V gene are SGHAT and FQNNGV. V dropped 2 bases and J dropped 1 base, with 5 bases sitting between them. The CDR3 is 14 residues long. The CDR3 region has the DNA TGTGCCAGCAGCTTATCTATGAACACCGGGGAGCTGTTTTTT. It is translated as CASSLSMNTGELFF.

V gene TRBV7-3 combines with J gene TRBJ2-5, with 9 bases fitting TRBD2. CDR1 is SGHTA, CDR2 FQGTGA, per germline. Trimming cost V 5 bases and J 5 bases; bases outside gene matches: 9. This CDR3 has 15 amino acids. For the CDR3, the DNA is TGTGCCAGCAGCCCCCCGAGCGGGAGGAGGGAGACCCAGTACTTC. It is translated as CASSPPSGRRETQYF.

This clone was recorded a few times. This sequence joins TRBV11-2 and TRBJ1-2, with D perhaps TRBD1 (6 bases). Germline loops: CDR1 SGHAT, CDR2 FQNNGV. The CDR3 is 14 amino acids. Trimming shortened V by 5 bases and J by 1 base, and 11 bases separated the two germline ends. The CDR3 nucleotides read TGTGCCAGCAGCCCGGACAGTTTTAACTATGGCTACACCTTC. This encodes CASSPDSFNYGYTF.

The chain employs TRBV28 and TRBJ1-4; D is perhaps TRBD1 (6 bases). Germline CDR1 MDHEN, CDR2 SYDVKM. CDR3 length equals 15 residues. V dropped 5 bases and J dropped 6 bases, with 16 bases sitting between them. The CDR3 loop reads CASSGGGGADEKLFF. The CDR3 DNA is TGTGCCAGCAGTGGTGGTGGGGGGGCCGATGAAAAACTGTTTTTT.

The V gene is TRBV18, the J gene TRBJ2-7, with TRBD1 matching over 7 bases. The germline V gene encodes CDR1 KGHSH and CDR2 LQKENI. The ends lost 1 base at V and 0 bases at J; junction bases unmatched: 3. This CDR3 region has 15 residues. The CDR3 loop reads CASSPRGGASYEQYF. Here the CDR3 DNA reads TGTGCCAGCTCACCACGAGGGGGCGCCTCCTACGAGCAGTACTTC.

As concerns this clone: Other DNA sequences in this sample translate to the same CDR3. For the CDR3, the DNA is TGTGCCAGTAGTACTCGGACAGGGGTCACTGAAGCTTTCTTT. Translation: CASSTRTGVTEAFF. The V and J genes are TRBV19 and TRBJ1-1, with 9 bases lining up with TRBD1. From germline, CDR1 is LNHDA and CDR2 SQIVND (reference sequence). Trimming took 4 bases from V and 4 from J; bases not matched to a gene: 4. The CDR3 is 14 residues long.

This clone showed up many times. CDR3 protein: CASRRYSNQPQHF. CDR3 nucleotides: TGTGCCAGCAGACGGTATAGCAATCAGCCCCAGCATTTT. The J gene is TRBJ1-5, the V gene TRBV6-5; D is ambiguous. The CDR3 sequence is 13 residues long. The germline V and J ends were trimmed by 6 bases and 0 bases, with 6 bases remaining between them. The V gene's germline CDR1 is MNHEY and CDR2 SVGAGI.

This clone has just one count. V is TRBV11-2 and J is TRBJ2-7; 8 bases align to TRBD2. The junction had 10 bases not matched to a gene; V was cut back by 5 bases and J by 4 bases. This CDR3 spans 15 amino acids. Per germline, CDR1 SGHAT and CDR2 FQNNGV. CDR3 coding DNA: TGTGCCAGCAGCCGGGAGGGAGGGGCCGGATACGAGCAGTACTTC. This gives the protein CASSREGGAGYEQYF. Full variable domain (remainder filled in from reference TRBV11-2 and TRBJ2-7): EAGVAQSPRYKIIEKRQSVAFWCNPISGHATLYWYQQILGQGPKLLIQFQNNGVVDDSQLPKDRFSAERLKGVDSTLKIQPAKLEDSAVYLCASSREGGAGYEQYFGPGTRLTVT.

This clone is large. J is TRBJ2-3 and V is TRBV27, with 7 nucleotides matching TRBD2. The CDR3 length is 16 residues. V lost 1 base, J lost 2 bases, and 6 bases stayed unmatched. CDR1 and CDR2 from the germline V gene are MNHEY and SMNVEV (reference sequence). The CDR3 reads CASSLWASGSTDTQYF. CDR3 nucleotides: TGTGCCAGCAGTTTATGGGCTAGCGGATCCACAGATACGCAGTATTTT.

The chain carries TRBV28 and TRBJ2-7, with 8 bases aligning to TRBD2. The CDR3 spans 16 residues. After removal of 3 bases from V and 3 bases from J, the junction contained 10 bases not matched to a gene. Germline CDR1 reads MDHEN; CDR2 reads SYDVKM. The CDR3 region is CASSLLRTSIRYEQYF. In nucleotides, the CDR3 is TGTGCCAGCAGTTTGTTAAGGACTAGCATACGCTACGAGCAGTACTTC.

The chain uses TRBV19 and TRBJ2-7; tentative D call: TRBD1 (6 bases). CDR3 length: 13 residues. Germline-derived CDR1 and CDR2 are LNHDA and SQIVND (reference sequence). Trimming stripped 7 bases from V and 1 base from J, with 11 bases between. The CDR3 DNA follows: TGTGCCAGTAAGATAACAGGGTCCTACGAGCAGTACTTC. Its protein is CASKITGSYEQYF. Together with reference TRBV19 and TRBJ2-7, the CDR3 gives the full variable domain: DGGITQSPKYLFRKEGQNVTLSCEQNLNHDAMYWYRQDPGQGLRLIYYSQIVNDFQKGDIAEGYSVSREKKESFPLTVTSAQKNPTAFYLCASKITGSYEQYFGPGTRLTVT.

This chain joins TRBV4-1 and TRBJ2-3, with 10 bases fitting TRBD2. The V gene's germline CDR1 is MGHRA and CDR2 YSYEKL. The V and J ends lost 4 bases and 2 bases, in that order; junction bases with no gene match: 6. The CDR3 is made up of 16 amino acids. CDR3 in DNA: TGCGCCAGCAGCCGAATCCTAGCGGGGGACACAGATACGCAGTATTTT. Amino acids: CASSRILAGDTDTQYF.

The V and J genes are TRBV5-1 and TRBJ2-7; TRBD1 matches at 8 bases. Germline V CDR1 and CDR2: SGHRS, YFSETQ. The CDR3 extends over 15 amino acids. The ends lost 1 base at V and 1 base at J; junction bases unmatched: 4. The CDR3 nucleotides read TGCGCCAGCAGCTTGAATGGACAGGGTTCCTACGAGCAGTACTTC. Translation gives CASSLNGQGSYEQYF.

This clone showed up just once. The chain employs TRBV9 and TRBJ2-4; TRBD2 agrees at 15 bases. Per the germline V gene, CDR1 is SGDLS and CDR2 is YYNGEE. After removal of 0 bases from V and 0 bases from J, the junction contained 16 bases not matched to a gene. The CDR3 covers 23 residues. CDR3 sequence reads: CASSVERTSGRAPQALAKNIQYF. DNA for the CDR3: TGTGCCAGCAGCGTAGAACGGACTAGCGGGAGGGCCCCTCAAGCGTTAGCCAAAAACATTCAGTACTTC. The variable domain in full, with the rest retrieved from reference TRBV9 and TRBJ2-4, is DSGVTQTPKHLITATGQRVTLRCSPRSGDLSVYWYQQSLDQGLQFLIQYYNGEERAKGNILERFSAQQFPDLHSELNLSSLELGDSALYFCASSVERTSGRAPQALAKNIQYFGAGTRLSVL.

V gene TRBV11-2 combines with J gene TRBJ2-5; the D gene is possibly TRBD1 (6 bases). The CDR3 loop spans 15 amino acids. Per the germline V gene, CDR1 is SGHAT and CDR2 is FQNNGV. Trimming stripped 3 bases from V and 2 bases from J, with 13 bases between. CDR3 bases: TGTGCCAGCAGCTTTACCCCGGGACAACAAGAGACCCAGTACTTC. It translates to CASSFTPGQQETQYF.

The chain has TRBV6-6 and TRBJ2-7; maybe TRBD2 (7 bases). Trimming cost V 5 bases and J 2 bases, with 22 bases left between them. The CDR3 has 17 amino acids. CDR1 and CDR2 from the germline V gene are MNHNY and SVGAGI (reference sequence). The CDR3 DNA follows: TGTGCCAGCAGTCTTGGGGGGGCGACTCTAACCCCCTACGAGCAGTACTTC. Its translation is CASSLGGATLTPYEQYF.

With respect to this clone: Different DNA sequences within this sample yield the same CDR3. J is TRBJ2-3 and V is TRBV9, with D possibly TRBD2 on 5 matching bases. The germline V gene encodes CDR1 SGDLS and CDR2 YYNGEE. CDR3 length: 14 residues. V was cut by 0 bases and J by 4 bases, with 9 bases left in between. The CDR3 loop is CASSVAGSSDTQYF. In DNA, the CDR3 is TGTGCCAGCAGCGTAGCGGGGTCGTCAGATACGCAGTATTTT.

The V call is TRBV5-1, the J call TRBJ1-2; 7 nucleotides line up with TRBD1. The germline V gene has CDR1 SGHRS and CDR2 YFSETQ. V gave up 4 bases and J gave up 8 bases; unmatched junction bases: 11. The CDR3 totals 14 residues. The CDR3 nucleotides are TGCGCCAGCAGCCCAATCCAATCAGGGGGAGGCTACACCTTC. Translating gives CASSPIQSGGGYTF.

This chain joins TRBV15 and TRBJ2-3; TRBD2 matches at 7 bases. With 8 bases clipped from V and 1 base from J, the junction kept 9 bases outside the gene matches. This CDR3 has 15 residues. CDR1 LNHNV and CDR2 YYDKDF come from the germline V gene (reference sequence). Here the CDR3 reads CATATRGVGTDTQYF. CDR3 coding DNA: TGTGCCACCGCCACTCGGGGGGTGGGCACAGATACGCAGTATTTT.

The chain combines TRBV2 with TRBJ1-1; weak D call: TRBD1 (5 bases). CDR1 is SNHLY, CDR2 FYNNEI, per germline. V dropped 4 bases and J dropped 3 bases, with 9 bases sitting between them. The CDR3 loop spans 13 amino acids. CDR3 DNA: TGTGCCAGCAGTGGGCAGGGTTACACTGAAGCTTTCTTT. It codes for CASSGQGYTEAFF.

This chain connects TRBV11-2 to TRBJ2-1; D is perhaps TRBD1 (6 bases). Germline V gene sequence: CDR1 SGHAT, CDR2 FQNNGV. The CDR3 is made up of 12 amino acids. V was pared by 5 bases and J by 15 bases, with 17 bases between. CDR3 sequence: CASSNNREYRFF. Written as DNA, the CDR3 is TGTGCCAGCAGCAACAACAGGGAATATAGGTTCTTC.

The chain has TRBV15 and TRBJ1-1; 10 bases map to TRBD1. The CDR3 runs to 13 residues. CDR1 and CDR2 from the germline V gene are LNHNV and YYDKDF (reference sequence). V trimming: 5 bases; J trimming: 7 bases; junction bases outside the gene matches: 4. The DNA of the CDR3 is TGTGCCACCAGCGGGACAGGGGTGGGTGAAGCTTTCTTT. Its translation: CATSGTGVGEAFF.

The rearrangement joins TRBV19 to TRBJ2-7; no clear D. Germline CDR1 and CDR2: LNHDA and SQIVND (reference sequence). V gave up 1 base and J gave up 7 bases, with 11 bases separating them. CDR3 length equals 13 residues. CDR3 in amino acids: CASSIAPVREQYF. CDR3 sequence (DNA): TGTGCCAGTAGTATAGCCCCGGTCCGTGAGCAGTACTTC.